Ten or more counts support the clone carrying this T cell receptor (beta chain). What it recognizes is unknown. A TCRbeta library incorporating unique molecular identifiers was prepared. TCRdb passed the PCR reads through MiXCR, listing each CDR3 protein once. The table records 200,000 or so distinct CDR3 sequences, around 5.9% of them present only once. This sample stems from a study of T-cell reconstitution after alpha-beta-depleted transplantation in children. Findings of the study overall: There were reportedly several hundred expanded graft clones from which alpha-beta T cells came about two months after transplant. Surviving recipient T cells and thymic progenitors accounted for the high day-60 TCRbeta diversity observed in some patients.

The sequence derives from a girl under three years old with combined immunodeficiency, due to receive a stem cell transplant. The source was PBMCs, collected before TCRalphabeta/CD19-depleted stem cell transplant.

CDR3 region: CASSYGGVNNSPLHF. The CDR3 DNA reads as TGTGCCAGCAGTTATGGGGGCGTGAATAATTCACCCCTCCACTTT. The chain is built from TRBV6-5 and TRBJ1-6; maybe TRBD1 (6 bases). CDR1 is MNHEY and CDR2 is SVGAGI in the germline V gene. The CDR3 totals 15 residues. V dropped 3 bases and J dropped 5 bases, with 11 bases sitting between them.